The 21 T cell receptor beta chains below come from one sample, sequenced in a study of T cell repertoires in ileal Crohn's disease. Using immunoSEQ multiplex PCR, the repertoire was profiled, and TCRdb retains in-frame clones only, with some absent. The sample shows 9,000 to 10,000 clones, more than 65% of them seen only once. Source material: ileal tissue. The receptors shown here come from an adult with Crohn's disease.

This clone was recorded only once. This rearrangement joins TRBV7-2 to TRBJ2-5; maybe TRBD2 (6 bases). Trimming left V 6 bases short and J 5 bases short, with 19 bases between. Germline CDR1 and CDR2: SGHTA and FQGNSA. CDR3 length: 15 residues. CDR3 sequence reads: CASSRLRGMEETQYF. DNA for the CDR3: TGTGCCAGCAGTCGACTGCGGGGAATGGAGGAGACCCAGTACTTC.

CDR3 loop: CASSVVGLGADEQFF. For the CDR3, the DNA is TGTGCCAGCAGCGTAGTTGGACTAGGAGCCGATGAGCAGTTCTTC. J is TRBJ2-1 and V is TRBV7-8, with 7 positions matching TRBD2. The CDR3 sequence is 15 residues long. Trimming at V came to 5 bases and at J to 8 bases, leaving 12 bases not matched to a gene. The germline V gene encodes CDR1 SGHVS and CDR2 FQNEAQ.

DNA of the CDR3: TGTGCCAGCTGTACTAGCGTGGGTCCCTACGAGCAGTACTTC. Amino acid sequence: CASCTSVGPYEQYF. The chain employs TRBV2 and TRBJ2-7, with 7 bases identical to TRBD2. From germline, CDR1 is SNHLY and CDR2 FYNNEI. Unmatched junction bases numbered 9, after V lost 8 bases and J lost 2 bases. The CDR3 totals 14 residues.

The chain employs TRBV18 and TRBJ1-4; a weak D match, TRBD1 (5 bases). Trimming pared 6 bases from V and 2 bases from J, leaving 13 bases between. The germline V gene has CDR1 KGHSH and CDR2 LQKENI. CDR3 length: 15 residues. The CDR3 loop is CASSPRGSTNEKLFF. DNA for the CDR3: TGTGCCAGCTCTCCCCGGGGGTCGACTAATGAAAAACTGTTTTTT.

This chain joins TRBV6-4 and TRBJ1-1, with 7 positions matching TRBD1. V lost 6 bases, J lost 5 bases, and 6 bases stayed unmatched. The CDR3 consists of 13 residues. Germline V lookup: CDR1 MRHNA, CDR2 SNTAGT. The chain's CDR3 is CASSPRGQTEAFF. DNA for the CDR3: TGTGCCAGCAGCCCGAGGGGGCAAACTGAAGCTTTCTTT.

In regard to this clone: A junction boundary mismatches the germline segment, possibly from a read error. Distinct nucleotide sequences in the sample also encode this CDR3. This rearrangement joins TRBV30 to TRBJ1-2; tentative D call: TRBD1 (6 bases). CDR1 is GTSNPN and CDR2 is SVGIG in the germline V gene (reference sequence). The CDR3 contains 13 residues. The CDR3 is CAWSVAQGYGYTF. The CDR3 region has the DNA TGCGCCTGGAGTGTAGCACAGGGCTATGGCTACACCTTC. Combining the CDR3 with reference TRBV30 and TRBJ1-2 gives the whole variable domain SQTIHQWPATLVQPVGSPLSLECTVEGTSNPNLYWYRQAAGRGLQLLFYSVGIGQISSEVPQNLSASRPQDRQFILSSKKLLLSDSGFYLCAWSVAQGYGYTFGSGTRLTVV.

The sample holds a few counts of this clone. The CDR3 DNA is TGTGCCAGCAGTAGGACAGGGGATACGCAGTATTTT. Amino acids: CASSRTGDTQYF. The chain has TRBV6-1 and TRBJ2-3, with 8 bases fitting TRBD1. This CDR3 has 12 residues. J lost 6 bases, V lost 5 bases, and 1 base had no gene match. Germline lookup yields CDR1 MNHNS and CDR2 SASEGT.

The chain is built from TRBV7-2 and TRBJ1-3; D not resolved. CDR1 is SGHTA, CDR2 FQGNSA, per germline. The CDR3 extends over 12 amino acids. The germline V and J ends were trimmed by 5 bases and 6 bases, with 8 bases remaining between them. The CDR3: CASSPPKNTIYF. CDR3 in DNA: TGTGCCAGCAGCCCCCCTAAAAACACCATATATTTT.

The genes are TRBV6-5 and TRBJ2-7, with D possibly TRBD2 on 6 matching bases. The CDR3 loop spans 13 amino acids. CDR1 and CDR2 from the germline V gene are MNHEY and SVGAGI. Trimming shortened V by 7 bases and J by 7 bases, and 17 bases separated the two germline ends. CDR3 nucleotides: TGTGCCAGCAAGGGGACTGTCCCAGAAGAGCAGTACTTC. Translated, it gives CASKGTVPEEQYF.

This clone has only a few counts. The gene calls are TRBV5-1 and TRBJ2-2; no definite D call. V lost 3 bases, J lost 6 bases, and 9 bases lay in between. The CDR3 has 13 amino acids. Germline values: CDR1 SGHRS, CDR2 YFSETQ. The CDR3 region is CASSSEVAGELFF. CDR3 DNA: TGCGCCAGCAGCTCCGAGGTGGCCGGGGAGCTGTTTTTT. The full variable domain, in which reference TRBV5-1 and TRBJ2-2 provide the parts outside the CDR3, is KAGVTQTPRYLIKTRGQQVTLSCSPISGHRSVSWYQQTPGQGLQFLFEYFSETQRNKGNFPGRFSGRQFSNSRSEMNVSTLELGDSALYLCASSSEVAGELFFGEGSRLTVL.

The chain recombines TRBV28 with TRBJ2-3; weak D call: TRBD2 (6 bases). Trimming stripped 4 bases from V and 2 bases from J, with 16 bases between. This CDR3 contains 16 residues. Germline CDR1 reads MDHEN; CDR2 reads SYDVKM. CDR3: CASSSLGRTTTDTQYF. The DNA for the CDR3 is TGTGCCAGCAGTTCCCTGGGGAGGACTACCACAGATACGCAGTATTTT. Together with reference TRBV28 and TRBJ2-3, the CDR3 gives the full variable domain: DVKVTQSSRYLVKRTGEKVFLECVQDMDHENMFWYRQDPGLGLRLIYFSYDVKMKEKGDIPEGYSVSREKKERFSLILESASTNQTSMYLCASSSLGRTTTDTQYFGPGTRLTVL.

The chain uses TRBV7-2 and TRBJ2-3; a possible D gene is TRBD2 (5 bases). CDR1 SGHTA and CDR2 FQGNSA come from the germline V gene. This CDR3 is 15 amino acids long. V lost 1 base and J 1 base, leaving 9 bases between the germline ends. CDR3 loop: CASSLDERRTDTQYF. CDR3 nucleotides: TGTGCCAGCAGCTTAGATGAGCGGCGCACAGATACGCAGTATTTT.

The genes are TRBV10-2 and TRBJ2-3; D not certain. V lost 3 bases and J lost 5, with 9 bases in between. CDR1 and CDR2 from the germline V gene are WSHSY and SAAADI. The CDR3 totals 13 residues. CDR3 DNA sequence: TGCGCCAGCAGTGACCTTCGTTTAGATACGCAGTATTTT. Its translation: CASSDLRLDTQYF.

In this sample, this clone turned up a few times. This chain connects TRBV4-3 to TRBJ2-5, with 10 bases fitting TRBD2. Per germline, CDR1 LGHNA and CDR2 YSLEER. The CDR3 has 15 residues. The V gene end was trimmed by 4 bases and the J gene end by 5 bases; junction bases not matched to a gene: 7. DNA for the CDR3: TGCGCCAGCAGCCCCGGACTAGCGGCGGTGGAGACCCAGTACTTC. Residues: CASSPGLAAVETQYF.

The rearrangement links TRBV7-2 to TRBJ2-1; 9 positions match TRBD2. The germline gives CDR1 SGHTA, CDR2 FQGNSA. Germline trimming cut 0 bases from V and 8 bases from J; bases unmatched to any gene: 5. The CDR3 totals 15 residues. CDR3: CASSLAAGGRDEQFF. The DNA for the CDR3 is TGTGCCAGCAGCTTAGCAGCGGGGGGAAGGGATGAGCAGTTCTTC.

The chain couples TRBV28 to TRBJ2-7; the match to TRBD2 covers 13 bases. V shed 4 bases and J 2 bases; nucleotides not matched to a gene: 17. There are 20 residues in the CDR3. Germline CDR1 and CDR2: MDHEN and SYDVKM. The CDR3 nucleotides read TGTGCCAGCAGTTCACCAACCACTAGCGGGAGGGCCGTTCGGGCCTACGAGCAGTACTTC. Amino acid sequence: CASSSPTTSGRAVRAYEQYF.

This chain connects TRBV7-3 to TRBJ2-7; 8 positions agree with TRBD2. The V gene end was trimmed by 8 bases and the J gene end by 0 bases; junction bases not matched to a gene: 9. Germline-derived CDR1 and CDR2 are SGHTA and FQGTGA. This CDR3 has 15 amino acids. The DNA for the CDR3 is TGTGCCAGCGCACTCAGCGGGGGTAGCTCCTACGAGCAGTACTTC. Protein sequence: CASALSGGSSYEQYF.

The CDR3 sequence is CASSLVLDYTQYF. The CDR3, as DNA: TGTGCCAGCAGCTTAGTTCTAGACTATACGCAGTATTTT. This chain joins TRBV7-2 and TRBJ2-3; no definite D call. V was shortened by 1 base and J by 7 bases, with 9 bases between the two germline ends. Germline values: CDR1 SGHTA, CDR2 FQGNSA. This CDR3 comprises 13 residues.

This clone came up once. V and J are TRBV5-1 and TRBJ2-7; 14 nucleotides match TRBD2. CDR1 SGHRS and CDR2 YFSETQ come from the germline V gene. The CDR3 covers 19 residues. V shed 4 bases, J shed 0 bases, and the junction held 12 bases outside the gene matches. The CDR3 DNA reads TGCGCCAGCAGCCTAGAACCGGGACTAGCGGGAGTTAGCTCCTACGAGCAGTACTTC. It encodes CASSLEPGLAGVSSYEQYF.

This clone has just one count. The J gene is TRBJ1-1, the V gene TRBV27, with TRBD1 identical over 10 bases. J was trimmed by 2 bases and V by 0 bases; bases with no gene match: 3. The CDR3 is 16 residues long. Per the germline V gene, CDR1 is MNHEY and CDR2 is SMNVEV (reference sequence). The DNA of the CDR3 is TGTGCCAGCAGTTTATCCTTGACAGGGGGCAACACTGAAGCTTTCTTT. Its translation: CASSLSLTGGNTEAFF.

This clone is medium-sized (0.01 to 0.1%) within its sample. V and J are TRBV13 and TRBJ1-2; TRBD1 aligns across 7 bases. The CDR3 has 14 amino acids. Trimming took 4 bases from V and 1 from J; bases not matched to a gene: 3. Germline V lookup: CDR1 PRHDT, CDR2 FYEKMQ (reference sequence). CDR3 in DNA: TGTGCCAGCAGCTCCCGGGACAGTAACTATGGCTACACCTTC. Translated: CASSSRDSNYGYTF. The full variable domain, with the rest looked up from reference TRBV13 and TRBJ1-2, is AAGVIQSPRHLIKEKRETATLKCYPIPRHDTVYWYQQGPGQDPQFLISFYEKMQSDKGSIPDRFSAQQFSDYHSELNMSSLELGDSALYFCASSSRDSNYGYTFGSGTRLTVV.